This T cell receptor beta chain emerged from a study of TIL therapy for anti-PD-1-resistant metastatic lung cancer. Whole-study findings and limits: Many TIL product clones were absent from baseline tumor, suggesting clonal contraction.

Germline-derived CDR1 and CDR2 are LNHNV and YYDKDF (reference sequence). J was trimmed by 8 bases and V by 1 base; bases with no gene match: 8. The CDR3 sequence is 16 residues long. As to this clone: Its matching antigen is unknown.

Documented time point: pre-treatment sample, taken before nivolumab and TIL therapy. Pleural nodules or supraclavicular lymph nodes made up most of the excised metastases sampled. Enrollment ran from late 2017 to January 2020. This was the immunoSEQ v3 assay. TCRdb's copy holds only in-frame clones and misses some; the assay was immunoSEQ multiplex PCR. This sample has 50,000 to 60,000 clones; roughly 70% occur once, and the top ten carry less than 6.5%. The rearrangement links TRBV15 to TRBJ2-1; 10 nucleotides match TRBD2. The sequences come from tumor tissue, collected at baseline. The clonotype originates from a person aged 30 to 80 with non-small cell lung cancer. CDR3 coding DNA: TGTGCCACCAGCAGAGGGGTCAGCGGGAGGGGCGATGAGCAGTTCTTC. Its protein product is CATSRGVSGRGDEQFF.